Shown below are 22 T cell receptor beta chains from a single sample sequenced in a study of CD8+CD57+ T cells in acquired aplastic anemia. For CDR3 and TCR beta VDJ profiling, genomic DNA was the template used. MiXCR, applied by TCRdb to the reads, yields one record per CDR3 protein. Among under 250,000 distinct CDR3 sequences listed, approximately 45% were seen once. CD8+CD57+ cell expansion had been shown by flow cytometry in patients chosen for sequencing. Sequencing used sorted CD4+, CD8+, or CD8+CD57+ T cells (not recorded which) from PBMCs. These receptors all come from a human donor with aplastic anemia.

The chain employs TRBV15 and TRBJ1-1; 7 bases are shared with TRBD1. The V segment lost 4 bases and the J segment 5 bases; nucleotides outside the gene matches: 4. The germline gives CDR1 LNHNV, CDR2 YYDKDF (reference sequence). CDR3 length equals 13 residues. The CDR3 DNA reads as TGTGCCACCAGCATAAGCAGGGGGACTGAAGCTTTCTTT. Protein sequence: CATSISRGTEAFF.

The V call is TRBV25-1, the J call TRBJ1-4, with D possibly TRBD1 on 6 matching bases. Germline V gives CDR1 MGHDK, CDR2 SYGVNS. V was clipped by 7 bases and J by 3 bases, with 9 bases between them. The CDR3 has 13 residues. CDR3 in amino acids: CASIGQPNEKLFF. For the CDR3, the DNA is TGTGCCAGCATAGGACAGCCTAATGAAAAACTGTTTTTT.

This clonotype was picked up many times. This rearrangement joins TRBV7-9 to TRBJ2-7; D possibly matches TRBD1 or TRBD2 (7 bases each). The germline V and J ends were trimmed by 2 bases and 3 bases, with 11 bases remaining between them. Germline V gives CDR1 SEHNR, CDR2 FQNEAQ (reference sequence). This CDR3 is 14 amino acids long. CDR3 nucleotides: TGTGCCAGCAGCTTAACCAGGGGGGGCTACGAGCAGTACTTC. It specifies CASSLTRGGYEQYF.

This clonotype appeared many times. No conserved phenylalanine or tryptophan ends this CDR3, so it is likely a read error. The DNA is omitted, as the CDR3 cannot be located on it reliably, and the CDR3 follows TCRdb's listing. CDR3 amino acids: CASSQRGEATPSVR. The chain uses TRBV5-1 and TRBJ2-3; no check of the table's D call, TRBD2, against the DNA was made. Per the germline V gene, CDR1 is SGHRS and CDR2 is YFSETQ. Counting both end residues, the CDR3 totals 14 amino acids.

Turning to this clonotype: A junction end diverges from the germline sequence, so it may reflect a read error. The chain couples TRBV20-1 to TRBJ2-1; a possible D gene is TRBD2 (6 bases). This CDR3 contains 17 residues. Germline CDR1 and CDR2: DFQATT and SNEGSKA (reference sequence). In nucleotides, the CDR3 is TGCAGTGCTAAGATGACGAAGCGGGCGCCCCTGTACATTGAGCAGCTCTTC. This encodes CSAKMTKRAPLYIEQLF.

V gene TRBV20-1 combines with J gene TRBJ2-5, with TRBD2 identical over 7 bases. Germline V gene data show CDR1 as DFQATT and CDR2 as SNEGSKA (reference sequence). This CDR3 spans 14 amino acids. V lost 5 bases and J lost 0; bases outside the gene matches: 6. Here the CDR3 reads CSASPAGDQETQYF. In nucleotides, the CDR3 is TGCAGTGCTTCTCCGGCGGGGGACCAAGAGACCCAGTACTTC.

By its share, this clonotype is large. The chain employs TRBV24-1 and TRBJ2-2, with D hard to call. The CDR3 sequence is 16 residues long. Germline V gene data show CDR1 as KGHDR and CDR2 as SFDVKD. The V end lost 0 bases, the J end lost 3 bases, and 10 bases lay between the germline ends. The CDR3 spells CATSDLTYGDTGELFF. In nucleotides, the CDR3 is TGTGCCACCAGTGATTTGACGTATGGGGACACCGGGGAGCTGTTTTTT.

This clonotype was seen repeatedly, ten times or more. This chain joins TRBV5-1 and TRBJ2-7; D not certain. The CDR3 consists of 14 residues. The V end lost 0 bases, the J end lost 2 bases, and 9 bases lay between the germline ends. The germline V gene has CDR1 SGHRS and CDR2 YFSETQ. The CDR3 nucleotides are TGCGCCAGCAGCTTGGTTTTGGCCCCCTACGAGCAGTACTTC. This gives the protein CASSLVLAPYEQYF.

The chain uses TRBV9 and TRBJ2-7; possible D gene TRBD1, 5 bases. There are 14 residues in the CDR3. Germline V gene data show CDR1 as SGDLS and CDR2 as YYNGEE. Between the trimmed V and J ends, which lost 0 bases and 5 bases, there was a span of 12 bases. The CDR3 DNA follows: TGTGCCAGCAGCGTAGAAATTACGACAGACGAGCAGTACTTC. Its translation: CASSVEITTDEQYF.

The V call is TRBV24-1, the J call TRBJ2-2, with a possible D match to TRBD1 (5 bases). Germline-derived CDR1 and CDR2 are KGHDR and SFDVKD. This CDR3 comprises 14 residues. V was pared by 7 bases and J by 0 bases, with 8 bases between. Here the CDR3 reads CATRDTPNTGELFF. Here the CDR3 DNA reads TGTGCCACCAGGGACACCCCGAACACCGGGGAGCTGTTTTTT.

This clonotype was detected many times. The chain joins TRBV12-3 or TRBV12-4 to TRBJ1-6; D gene uncertain. Trimming cost V 1 base and J 8 bases, with 9 bases left between them. This CDR3 region has 14 residues. The CDR3 sequence: CASSLGGWDSPLHF. The CDR3 DNA reads TGTGCCAGCAGTTTAGGCGGGTGGGATTCACCCCTCCACTTT.

This clonotype was detected only once. The CDR3 sequence is CASSQLDREAFF. CDR3 nucleotide sequence: TGTGCCAGCAGCCAACTAGACAGGGAAGCTTTCTTT. The V gene is TRBV2, the J gene TRBJ1-1, with D possibly being TRBD1 (6 bases). The germline gives CDR1 SNHLY, CDR2 FYNNEI. The CDR3 loop spans 12 amino acids. V shed 6 bases and J shed 8 bases, with 13 bases lying between them.

This rearrangement joins TRBV25-1 to TRBJ2-7, with a possible D match to TRBD1 (5 bases). The CDR3 has 13 residues. The germline CDR1 and CDR2 sequences are MGHDK and SYGVNS. V lost 11 bases and J 0 bases, leaving 14 bases between the germline ends. The CDR3 coding sequence is TGTGCCTCCAAAGGGGCACTCTCCTACGAGCAGTACTTC. This gives the protein CASKGALSYEQYF.

This clonotype came up a few times. J is TRBJ2-7 and V is TRBV27; 12 bases line up with TRBD1. The junction had 4 bases not matched to a gene; V was cut back by 5 bases and J by 5 bases. CDR3 length: 14 amino acids. CDR1 MNHEY and CDR2 SMNVEV come from the germline V gene (reference sequence). CDR3 in amino acids: CASSPGTGGNEQYF. The CDR3 nucleotides read TGTGCCAGCAGTCCAGGGACAGGGGGCAACGAGCAGTACTTC.

The table lists this clonotype with a count of one. This rearrangement joins TRBV19 to TRBJ1-1; no clear D. Germline CDR1 and CDR2: LNHDA and SQIVND (reference sequence). This CDR3 comprises 15 residues. The V gene lost 0 bases and the J gene lost 0 bases, with 8 bases spanning the gap. CDR3 DNA: TGTGCCAGTAGTATAGAAGGAGGGTTGAACACTGAAGCTTTCTTT. Translated, it gives CASSIEGGLNTEAFF. Supplemented by reference TRBV19 and TRBJ1-1, the full variable domain reads DGGITQSPKYLFRKEGQNVTLSCEQNLNHDAMYWYRQDPGQGLRLIYYSQIVNDFQKGDIAEGYSVSREKKESFPLTVTSAQKNPTAFYLCASSIEGGLNTEAFFGQGTRLTVV.

This clonotype appeared many times. J is TRBJ2-2 and V is TRBV29-1; tentatively, D is TRBD2 (6 bases). Per the germline V gene, CDR1 is SQVTM and CDR2 is ANQGSEA. Trimming removed 3 bases at V and 4 bases at J, with 6 bases between. This CDR3 comprises 12 residues. CDR3: CSVDGGTGELFF. Written as DNA, the CDR3 is TGCAGCGTTGACGGGGGCACCGGGGAGCTGTTTTTT.

This clonotype was picked up a small number of times. This chain links TRBV7-9 with TRBJ2-4; 9 nucleotides line up with TRBD2. J was trimmed by 1 base and V by 10 bases; bases with no gene match: 26. Looked up from germline, CDR1 is SEHNR and CDR2 is FQNEAQ (reference sequence). This CDR3 is built from 21 residues. The CDR3 protein is CATDRLAGDGGISLAKNIQYF. In nucleotides, the CDR3 is TGTGCCACCGATCGATTAGCGGGGGATGGGGGGATATCTTTGGCCAAAAACATTCAGTACTTC.

This chain links TRBV7-2 with TRBJ2-3, with D hard to call. Germline V lookup: CDR1 SGHTA, CDR2 FQGNSA. The CDR3 runs to 15 residues. Trimming took off 7 bases at V and 2 bases at J, with 16 bases between the two ends. Here the CDR3 DNA reads TGTGCCAGCATCTCGCGTCAGGTCCCCACAGATACGCAGTATTTT. Its protein is CASISRQVPTDTQYF.

This rearrangement joins TRBV24-1 to TRBJ1-1; tentatively, D is TRBD1 (6 bases). V was trimmed by 9 bases and J by 3 bases, leaving 19 bases between them. CDR3 length: 15 residues. Germline lookup yields CDR1 KGHDR and CDR2 SFDVKD. The CDR3 reads CATEAGGGWDTEAFF. Written as DNA, the CDR3 is TGTGCCACCGAGGCCGGGGGCGGATGGGACACTGAAGCTTTCTTT.

This chain links TRBV7-6 with TRBJ2-7; TRBD2 matches at 10 bases. CDR3 size: 15 residues. Germline V gene sequence: CDR1 SGHVS, CDR2 FNYEAQ. Trimming removed 6 bases from V and 7 bases from J; junction bases left unmatched: 12. CDR3 DNA: TGTGCCAGCAGTACCCTAGCGGGAGTTGCCGGGGAGCAGTACTTC. Its protein is CASSTLAGVAGEQYF.

This clonotype was detected many times. The rearrangement links TRBV27 to TRBJ2-7, with a weak D call TRBD2 (6 bases). The CDR3 has 14 residues. Germline V gene sequence: CDR1 MNHEY, CDR2 SMNVEV (reference sequence). The V end lost 1 base, the J end lost 2 bases, and 9 bases lay between the germline ends. CDR3 nucleotide sequence: TGTGCCAGCAGTTTATGGGGGGTGGCCTACGAGCAGTACTTC. It translates to CASSLWGVAYEQYF.

This clonotype came up once. CDR3 region: CATSDLKLKLILYGYTF. The DNA for the CDR3 is TGTGCCACCAGTGATTTGAAACTCAAATTGATCCTCTATGGCTACACCTTC. The chain recombines TRBV24-1 with TRBJ1-2; no clear D. With 0 bases removed from V and 4 bases from J, the gap between germline ends came to 17 bases. CDR1 KGHDR and CDR2 SFDVKD come from the germline V gene. CDR3 length equals 17 residues.